A selection of T cell receptor beta chains follows, all from one sample in a study of early T cells in non-severe SARS-CoV-2 infection. TCRdb passed the 5' RACE reads through MiXCR, listing each CDR3 protein once. In the table there are 50,000 to 65,000 distinct CDR3 sequences, 20% of which are singletons. This specimen was whole blood, taken at baseline. The receptor source for this set is an adult who was a healthcare worker with PCR-confirmed SARS-CoV-2 infection or an uninfected control (not recorded which). The CDR3 runs from the conserved cysteine through the conserved F or W. Each record gives: J gene, D gene, V gene, clone size, CDR3 DNA, CDR3 protein. A D gene is named only where the DNA matches it firmly. The size entry is marked missing in some rows and otherwise reads once, few, many or a size class.

TRBJ2-7 | NA | TRBV7-9 | few | TGTGCCAGCAGCCCGCCTCATTCCTACGAGCAGTACTTC | CASSPPHSYEQYF
TRBJ1-3 | NA | TRBV6-1 | few | TGTGCCAGCAGGGAAAGGCTTACTGGAAACACCATATATTTT | CASRERLTGNTIYF
TRBJ2-7 | NA | TRBV18 | few | TGTGCCAGCTCGCCCGGGCCGGGTGCCGAGCAGTACTTC | CASSPGPGAEQYF
TRBJ2-7 | TRBD2 | TRBV5-4 | few | TGTGCCAGCAGCTCGGGAGGACGATCCTACGAGCAGTACTTC | CASSSGGRSYEQYF
TRBJ1-6 | TRBD1 | TRBV7-2 | few | TGTGCCAGCAGGTTGGACAGGGTGGTTTCACCCCTCCACTTT | CASRLDRVVSPLHF
TRBJ1-1 | NA | TRBV5-1 | NA | TGCGCCAGCAGCCCCCAGCGCCTGAACACTGAAGCTTTCTTT | CASSPQRLNTEAFF
TRBJ1-4 | TRBD1 | TRBV7-2 | NA | TGTGCCAGCAGCTTAAGGGCCACAGGGGCCGGTGAAAAACTGTTTTTT | CASSLRATGAGEKLFF
TRBJ1-3 | TRBD1 | TRBV12-3/TRBV12-4 | NA | TGTGCCAGTGACAGGGGCGCCGGAAACACCATATATTTT | CASDRGAGNTIYF
TRBJ2-1 | TRBD2 | TRBV10-3 | few | TGTGCCATCAGTCCGCAGACTAGCGGGGGGTTAACCACCTACAATGAGCAGTTCTTC | CAISPQTSGGLTTYNEQFF
TRBJ2-3 | NA | TRBV5-1 | NA | TGCGCCAGCAGCTTACGCCTTTCCACAGATACGCAGTATTTT | CASSLRLSTDTQYF
TRBJ2-7 | NA | TRBV20-1 | NA | TGCAGTGCCAGACAGAACTACGAGCAGTACTTC | CSARQNYEQYF
TRBJ2-3 | NA | TRBV5-1 | NA | TGCGCCAATTACACCGGTCGATGCACAGATACGCAGTATTTT | CANYTGRCTDTQYF
TRBJ2-3 | NA | TRBV9 | few | TGTGCCAGCAGCGTAAAACCCGCAGATACGCAGTATTTT | CASSVKPADTQYF
TRBJ2-1 | TRBD1 | TRBV11-3 | NA | TGTGCCAGCAGCCGGGACAGAGGGATCTACAATGAGCAGTTCTTC | CASSRDRGIYNEQFF
TRBJ1-2 | TRBD1 | TRBV11-2 | NA | TGTGCCAGCAGCTTAGGACAGGGAGCTAACTATGGCTACACCTTC | CASSLGQGANYGYTF
TRBJ2-1 | NA | TRBV7-3 | NA | TGTGCCAGCAGCCTCCCCCCCCACAATGAGCAGTTCTTC | CASSLPPHNEQFF
TRBJ1-4 | NA | TRBV2 | NA | TGTGCCAGCAGGACCAGAAGGGGAACTGGTGAAAAACTGTTTTTT | CASRTRRGTGEKLFF
TRBJ1-5 | NA | TRBV6-2/TRBV6-3 | NA | TGTGCCAGCAGCACCTACCGCAGGGCCGGTCAGCCCCAGCATTTT | CASSTYRRAGQPQHF
TRBJ2-2 | NA | TRBV6-1 | NA | TGTGCCAGCAGAGGATTCAACGCGAACACCGGGGAGCTGTTTTTT | CASRGFNANTGELFF
TRBJ2-7 | TRBD1 | TRBV9 | NA | TGTGCCAGCAGCAACCCCGGGACAGGCTACGAGCAGTACTTC | CASSNPGTGYEQYF
TRBJ2-4 | NA | TRBV19 | NA | TGTGCCAGTAGTACGCTCCAGGGCAAAAACATTCAGTACTTC | CASSTLQGKNIQYF
TRBJ1-2 | NA | TRBV30 | once | TGTGCCTGCGATAGGGCGGGTAGTAACTATGGCTACACCTTC | CACDRAGSNYGYTF
TRBJ2-3 | NA | TRBV9 | few | TGTGCCAGCAGCGTAGTTCCCCAGCACACAGATACGCAGTATTTT | CASSVVPQHTDTQYF
TRBJ2-7 | NA | TRBV4-1 | many | TGCGCCAGCAGCCAAGGAGCCGGGGTCACCTACGAGCAGTACTTC | CASSQGAGVTYEQYF
TRBJ2-2 | NA | TRBV7-3 | once | TGTGCCAGCAGCACGCGGGTTGACGGGGAGCTGTTTTTT | CASSTRVDGELFF
TRBJ2-1 | NA | TRBV10-3 | NA | TGTGCCATCAGCCCTTGGGGGGACAATGAGCAGTTCTTC | CAISPWGDNEQFF
TRBJ2-5 | TRBD2 | TRBV5-1 | few | TGCGCCAGCAGCTTAAGCGGGGGGACCCAAGAGACCCAGTACTTC | CASSLSGGTQETQYF
TRBJ2-7 | NA | TRBV19 | NA | TGTGCCAGTAGTGATCGGGGGCCTAATCCCAACGAGCAGTACTTC | CASSDRGPNPNEQYF
TRBJ1-2 | NA | TRBV27 | few | TGTGCCAGCAGTTTGTACAACTCGGGGGCCTATGGCTACACCTTC | CASSLYNSGAYGYTF
TRBJ1-5 | TRBD1 | TRBV6-6 | NA | TGTGCCAGCAGTAAACTGGGGACAGGCAATCAGCCCCAGCATTTT | CASSKLGTGNQPQHF
TRBJ2-3 | NA | TRBV7-2 | NA | TGTGCCAGCAGCTCCTCGGTGGGTCTCACAGATACGCAGTATTTT | CASSSSVGLTDTQYF
TRBJ1-2 | NA | TRBV12-3/TRBV12-4 | NA | TGTGCCAGCAGATTACAGGGATATGGCTACACCTTC | CASRLQGYGYTF
TRBJ1-3 | NA | TRBV7-9 | few | TGTGCCAGCAGCACGGGAAACACCATATATTTT | CASSTGNTIYF
TRBJ2-3 | TRBD1 | TRBV5-5 | few | TGTGCCAGCAGTACGGGACAGGGGGCAGATACGCAGTATTTT | CASSTGQGADTQYF
TRBJ2-5 | NA | TRBV7-3 | medium-sized | TGTGCCAGCAGCTTAGGGGCGGACAGTCGAGAGACCCAGTACTTC | CASSLGADSRETQYF
TRBJ2-3 | NA | TRBV7-2 | NA | TGTGCCAGCAGCGGACAGACTAGCACAGATACGCAGTATTTT | CASSGQTSTDTQYF
TRBJ2-5 | TRBD1 | TRBV7-3 | NA | TGTGCCAGCAGCTGGACAGGGGCAGAGACCCAGTACTTC | CASSWTGAETQYF
TRBJ2-5 | TRBD2 | TRBV11-2 | few | TGTGCCAGCAGCTTCCTACTAGCGGGGGGCCGAGGGGAGACCCAGTACTTC | CASSFLLAGGRGETQYF
TRBJ2-7 | NA | TRBV29-1 | NA | TGCAGCGTCTCGGACGTAGCCTACGAGCAGTACTTC | CSVSDVAYEQYF
TRBJ1-5 | NA | TRBV2 | many | TGTGCCAGCAGTGAAGAGGGGAGGGGCAATCAGCCCCAGCATTTT | CASSEEGRGNQPQHF
TRBJ1-2 | NA | TRBV4-1 | NA | TGCGCCAGCAGCCAAGGGACAGCAAGACTCTATGGCTACACCTTC | CASSQGTARLYGYTF
TRBJ1-1 | NA | TRBV7-3 | NA | TGTGCCAGCAGCCTAACTTGGAACACTGAAGCTTTCTTT | CASSLTWNTEAFF
TRBJ1-1 | TRBD1 | TRBV12-3/TRBV12-4 | NA | TGTGCCAGCACATATCAGGGGGCTGACACTGAAGCTTTCTTT | CASTYQGADTEAFF
TRBJ1-1 | NA | TRBV2 | few | TGTGCCAGCAGCCGAATTTCCCGGAACACTGAAGCTTTCTTT | CASSRISRNTEAFF
TRBJ2-1 | NA | TRBV5-1 | few | TGCGCCAGCAGCTTGAGGGGGCCGGCTGCGGGGGAGCAGTTCTTC | CASSLRGPAAGEQFF
TRBJ1-5 | NA | TRBV18 | few | TGTGCCAGCTCCTTGGGGGCAGGTCAGCCCCAGCATTTT | CASSLGAGQPQHF
TRBJ2-5 | TRBD1 | TRBV6-5 | NA | TGTGTCACCGGGACAGGGGCCCAAGAGACCCAGTACTTC | CVTGTGAQETQYF
TRBJ2-7 | NA | TRBV5-1 | few | TGCGCCAGCAGCTTGGACCTAGGGGCCTACGAGCAGTACTTC | CASSLDLGAYEQYF
TRBJ1-2 | NA | TRBV29-1 | NA | TGCAGCGTTGACAGACCGGGCTATGGCTACACCTTC | CSVDRPGYGYTF
TRBJ1-2 | NA | TRBV20-1 | many | TGCAGTGCTAGGCGGTCTAGCTTTAATGGCTACACCTTC | CSARRSSFNGYTF
TRBJ1-5 | TRBD1 | TRBV6-2/TRBV6-3 | many | TGTGCCAGCAGTTCGGGACAGGGCGATCAGCCCCAGCATTTT | CASSSGQGDQPQHF
TRBJ2-7 | TRBD1 | TRBV6-6 | once | TGTGCCAGCAGTTACGGGACAGGGGGCTCCTACGAGCAGTACTTC | CASSYGTGGSYEQYF